The sequence of this TCR beta chain was determined in a study of shared clonotypes between healthy human individuals. On the study more broadly: Per donor, CD8 memory used one plate, CD8 naive used two, CD4 memory used three and CD4 naive used three.

Sequencing used immunoSEQ multiplex PCR; TCRdb keeps in-frame clones, though not all of them. The table shows approximately 320,000 clones, with 80% to 90% occurring only once. This CDR3 is 12 amino acids long. Germline V gene sequence: CDR1 ENHRY, CDR2 SYGVKD. V was clipped by 10 bases and J by 5 bases, with 15 bases between them. The sequenced material came from memory CD8+ T cells sorted from blood. Subset: CD45RO+ cells pooled with CCR7-negative TemRA cells. The rearrangement links TRBV10-3 to TRBJ2-7; D possibly corresponds to TRBD1 (6 bases). The clonotype originates from a man between 18 and 35 years old in good health. DNA for the CDR3: TGTGCCACCGTAGCAGCAGGGGACGAGCAGTACTTC. Translating it yields CATVAAGDEQYF.